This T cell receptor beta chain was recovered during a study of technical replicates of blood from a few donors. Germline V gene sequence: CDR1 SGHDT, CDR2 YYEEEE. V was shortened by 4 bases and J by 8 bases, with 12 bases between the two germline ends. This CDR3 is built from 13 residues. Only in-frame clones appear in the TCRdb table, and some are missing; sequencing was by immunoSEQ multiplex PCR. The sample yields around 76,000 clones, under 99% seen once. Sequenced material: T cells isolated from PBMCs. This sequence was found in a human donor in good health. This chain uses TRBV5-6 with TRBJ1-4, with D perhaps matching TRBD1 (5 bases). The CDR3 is CASSGGGGEKLFF. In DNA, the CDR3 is TGTGCCAGCAGCGGCGGTGGGGGGGAAAAACTGTTTTTT.